This T cell receptor beta chain came from a study of molecular identifiers for immune sequencing clone quantification. Study-wide results and limits: Clonotypes surpassing 20 RNA copies contained over 97% of effector molecules, versus under 1% in naive cells.

Per germline, CDR1 SQVTM and CDR2 ANQGSEA. Unmatched junction bases numbered 1, after V lost 3 bases and J lost 3 bases. This CDR3 has 12 residues. This clonotype was counted many times. Its antigen remains unidentified. Listed TCR primers and previously described methods were used for bulk TCR libraries. TCRdb redid the calling of the PCR reads with MiXCR, one entry per CDR3 protein. The data contain around 470,000 distinct CDR3 sequences, around 23% of them singletons. V is TRBV29-1 and J is TRBJ1-1; 7 bases are a match to TRBD1. Specimen: naive CD8+ T cells from blood, with Jurkat cell RNA spiked in. Subset described: FACS-sorted CD8+CD4-CCR7+CD45RA+ naive T cells. This clonotype was sampled from a human donor in good health. Some libraries in this study had Jurkat cell RNA spiked in. CDR3 in DNA: TGCAGCGTTGACAGGGGGGACACTGAAGCTTTCTTT. Amino acids: CSVDRGDTEAFF.